This is a list of T cell receptor beta chains from one sample in a study of human T cells and chemical hapten exposure. MiXCR was run by TCRdb on the RACE reads, yielding one entry per CDR3 protein. The sample yields roughly 70,000 distinct CDR3 sequences, around a third seen once. The sequencing here drew on whole blood, taken in connection with sensitization to the hapten diphenylcyclopropenone (DPC). The receptor source for this set is a middle-aged man with alopecia areata. Some clones in this sample may be carry-over from other donors' samples. Both conserved end residues are part of each CDR3. Fields, in order: D gene, J gene, clone size, V gene, CDR3 protein, CDR3 DNA. The D gene is left open where the match is weak. Part of the rows lack a size; the others show once, few, many or a class for expanded clones.

d_gene: TRBD2
j_gene: TRBJ2-1
abundance: NA
v_gene: TRBV12-3/TRBV12-4
CDR3aa: CASRHLSGRESLVEYNEQFF
CDR3nt: TGTGCCAGCAGACATCTTAGCGGGAGGGAATCGTTAGTGGAGTACAATGAGCAGTTCTTC

d_gene: NA
j_gene: TRBJ2-1
abundance: NA
v_gene: TRBV7-9
CDR3aa: CASSLPGAPTNEQFF
CDR3nt: TGTGCCAGCAGCTTACCGGGGGCCCCTACGAATGAGCAGTTCTTC

d_gene: NA
j_gene: TRBJ2-1
abundance: NA
v_gene: TRBV20-1
CDR3aa: CSAVTGTPQFF
CDR3nt: TGCAGTGCTGTTACCGGGACACCGCAGTTCTTC

d_gene: NA
j_gene: TRBJ1-5
abundance: few
v_gene: TRBV20-1
CDR3aa: CSARGVNGNQPQHF
CDR3nt: TGCAGTGCTAGAGGGGTCAACGGCAATCAGCCCCAGCATTTT

d_gene: NA
j_gene: TRBJ2-3
abundance: NA
v_gene: TRBV24-1
CDR3aa: CATAAEGLTDTQYF
CDR3nt: TGTGCCACCGCGGCAGAAGGTCTCACAGATACGCAGTATTTT

d_gene: TRBD1
j_gene: TRBJ1-2
abundance: few
v_gene: TRBV4-3
CDR3aa: CASSQASRGDYGYTF
CDR3nt: TGCGCCAGCAGCCAAGCGAGCAGGGGGGACTATGGCTACACCTTC

d_gene: NA
j_gene: TRBJ1-1
abundance: NA
v_gene: TRBV29-1
CDR3aa: CSVEAGGMGTEAFF
CDR3nt: TGCAGCGTTGAGGCGGGGGGGATGGGAACTGAAGCTTTCTTT

d_gene: NA
j_gene: TRBJ2-1
abundance: NA
v_gene: TRBV5-6
CDR3aa: CASSLAVSEQFF
CDR3nt: TGTGCCAGCAGCTTGGCCGTGTCAGAGCAGTTCTTC

d_gene: TRBD2
j_gene: TRBJ2-2
abundance: NA
v_gene: TRBV5-4
CDR3aa: CASSLDGTSIGELFF
CDR3nt: TGTGCCAGCAGCTTGGATGGGACTAGTATCGGGGAGCTGTTTTTT

d_gene: NA
j_gene: TRBJ1-1
abundance: NA
v_gene: TRBV30
CDR3aa: CAWKAEEAFF
CDR3nt: TGTGCCTGGAAGGCGGAGGAAGCTTTCTTT

d_gene: NA
j_gene: TRBJ1-1
abundance: NA
v_gene: TRBV27
CDR3aa: CASSLGGVGTEAFF
CDR3nt: TGTGCCAGCAGTTTAGGTGGGGTGGGCACTGAAGCTTTCTTT

d_gene: NA
j_gene: TRBJ2-1
abundance: NA
v_gene: TRBV4-2
CDR3aa: CASSQGGFSSYNEQFF
CDR3nt: TGTGCCAGCAGCCAAGGAGGGTTTAGCTCCTACAATGAGCAGTTCTTC

d_gene: NA
j_gene: TRBJ2-7
abundance: few
v_gene: TRBV18
CDR3aa: CASSPQRYEQYF
CDR3nt: TGTGCCAGCTCACCTCAGAGGTACGAGCAGTACTTC

d_gene: TRBD2
j_gene: TRBJ2-3
abundance: NA
v_gene: TRBV5-5
CDR3aa: CASSLYGGSGVSTDTQYF
CDR3nt: TGTGCCAGCAGCTTATATGGCGGGAGTGGGGTTAGCACAGATACGCAGTATTTT

d_gene: NA
j_gene: TRBJ1-6
abundance: few
v_gene: TRBV25-1
CDR3aa: CASSDRLSNSPLHF
CDR3nt: TGTGCCAGCAGTGATCGTCTATCCAATTCACCCCTCCACTTT

d_gene: NA
j_gene: TRBJ2-7
abundance: few
v_gene: TRBV20-1
CDR3aa: CSADRVSETYEQYF
CDR3nt: TGCAGTGCCGATCGGGTCAGTGAGACCTACGAGCAGTACTTC

d_gene: TRBD2
j_gene: TRBJ2-3
abundance: NA
v_gene: TRBV7-2
CDR3aa: CASSPHRLAGVKDTQYF
CDR3nt: TGTGCCAGCAGCCCTCACCGACTAGCGGGAGTCAAAGATACGCAGTATTTT

d_gene: TRBD1
j_gene: TRBJ1-1
abundance: few
v_gene: TRBV6-2/TRBV6-3
CDR3aa: CASSSGQGGNSEAFF
CDR3nt: TGTGCCAGCAGTTCCGGACAGGGCGGTAACTCTGAAGCTTTCTTT

d_gene: NA
j_gene: TRBJ1-5
abundance: few
v_gene: TRBV20-1
CDR3aa: CSARWGGQPQHF
CDR3nt: TGCAGTGCCCGTTGGGGCGGACAGCCCCAGCATTTT

d_gene: TRBD1
j_gene: TRBJ2-7
abundance: NA
v_gene: TRBV7-2
CDR3aa: CASSLGTGAYEQHF
CDR3nt: TGTGCCAGCAGCCTAGGGACAGGGGCTTACGAGCAGCACTTC

d_gene: TRBD1
j_gene: TRBJ1-1
abundance: NA
v_gene: TRBV5-4
CDR3aa: CASSLHRGGNTETFF
CDR3nt: TGTGCCAGCAGCTTACACAGGGGAGGGAACACTGAAACTTTCTTT

d_gene: TRBD2
j_gene: TRBJ2-7
abundance: NA
v_gene: TRBV20-1
CDR3aa: CSASNAGGFYEQYF
CDR3nt: TGCAGTGCTAGTAACGCGGGAGGGTTTTACGAGCAGTACTTC

d_gene: TRBD2
j_gene: TRBJ2-3
abundance: NA
v_gene: TRBV4-2
CDR3aa: CASSQAASGSTDTQYF
CDR3nt: TGTGCCAGCAGCCAAGCGGCTAGCGGTAGCACAGATACGCAGTATTTT

d_gene: TRBD1
j_gene: TRBJ2-3
abundance: NA
v_gene: TRBV5-1
CDR3aa: CASSLIGTGGTDTQYF
CDR3nt: TGCGCCAGCAGCTTGATTGGGACAGGGGGTACAGATACGCAGTATTTT

d_gene: TRBD1
j_gene: TRBJ1-1
abundance: NA
v_gene: TRBV7-9
CDR3aa: CASSPNTGAATEAFF
CDR3nt: TGTGCCAGCAGCCCTAATACAGGGGCGGCCACTGAAGCTTTCTTT

d_gene: TRBD1
j_gene: TRBJ1-6
abundance: once
v_gene: TRBV14
CDR3aa: CASSGQAGGNSPLHF
CDR3nt: TGTGCCAGCAGCGGACAGGCCGGGGGTAATTCACCCCTCCACTTT

d_gene: NA
j_gene: TRBJ2-2
abundance: NA
v_gene: TRBV6-2/TRBV6-3
CDR3aa: CASSLVAGELFF
CDR3nt: TGTGCCAGCAGTCTGGTCGCCGGGGAGCTGTTTTTT

d_gene: TRBD1
j_gene: TRBJ1-2
abundance: NA
v_gene: TRBV5-1
CDR3aa: CASTRTGGYGYTF
CDR3nt: TGCGCCAGCACCCGGACAGGGGGTTATGGCTACACCTTC

d_gene: NA
j_gene: TRBJ1-5
abundance: NA
v_gene: TRBV20-1
CDR3aa: CSARDQINQPQHF
CDR3nt: TGCAGTGCTAGAGATCAGATCAATCAGCCCCAGCATTTT

d_gene: NA
j_gene: TRBJ1-5
abundance: NA
v_gene: TRBV12-3/TRBV12-4
CDR3aa: CASSSDSLAGQPQHF
CDR3nt: TGTGCCAGCAGCTCCGACAGCCTCGCGGGGCAGCCCCAGCATTTT

d_gene: NA
j_gene: TRBJ2-3
abundance: NA
v_gene: TRBV5-1
CDR3aa: CASSALSADTQYF
CDR3nt: TGCGCCAGCAGCGCCCTGTCGGCAGATACGCAGTATTTT

d_gene: NA
j_gene: TRBJ2-2
abundance: few
v_gene: TRBV12-3/TRBV12-4
CDR3aa: CASSPDRQNTGELFF
CDR3nt: TGTGCCAGCAGTCCCGACAGGCAGAACACCGGGGAGCTGTTTTTT

d_gene: NA
j_gene: TRBJ2-7
abundance: NA
v_gene: TRBV5-6
CDR3aa: CASNRGGPYEQYF
CDR3nt: TGTGCCAGCAACCGGGGCGGGCCCTACGAGCAGTACTTC

d_gene: TRBD2
j_gene: TRBJ2-1
abundance: NA
v_gene: TRBV6-2/TRBV6-3
CDR3aa: CASNRLAGEVNEQFF
CDR3nt: TGTGCCAGCAACCGACTAGCGGGAGAGGTCAATGAGCAGTTCTTC

d_gene: NA
j_gene: TRBJ2-3
abundance: NA
v_gene: TRBV28
CDR3aa: CASSEEGTLLDTQYF
CDR3nt: TGTGCCAGCAGTGAAGAAGGGACCTTACTGGATACGCAGTATTTT

d_gene: NA
j_gene: TRBJ2-1
abundance: NA
v_gene: TRBV5-1
CDR3aa: CASSRGQATYNEQFF
CDR3nt: TGCGCCAGCAGCCGAGGACAAGCGACTTACAATGAGCAGTTCTTC

d_gene: TRBD1
j_gene: TRBJ2-4
abundance: many
v_gene: TRBV29-1
CDR3aa: CSVAGQGENIQYF
CDR3nt: TGCAGCGTGGCCGGACAGGGCGAAAACATTCAGTACTTC

d_gene: TRBD1
j_gene: TRBJ2-3
abundance: few
v_gene: TRBV20-1
CDR3aa: CSAQGGQGTRDTQYF
CDR3nt: TGCAGTGCTCAGGGCGGACAGGGGACGAGAGATACGCAGTATTTT

d_gene: NA
j_gene: TRBJ2-4
abundance: NA
v_gene: TRBV5-6
CDR3aa: CASSSDRQSNIQYF
CDR3nt: TGTGCCAGCAGCTCCGACAGACAAAGCAACATTCAGTACTTC

d_gene: NA
j_gene: TRBJ2-1
abundance: NA
v_gene: TRBV25-1
CDR3aa: CASTEGSYNEQFF
CDR3nt: TGTGCCAGCACCGAGGGGAGCTACAATGAGCAGTTCTTC

d_gene: NA
j_gene: TRBJ2-1
abundance: few
v_gene: TRBV5-1
CDR3aa: CASSFARGSYNEQFF
CDR3nt: TGCGCCAGCAGCTTCGCTAGGGGGTCCTACAATGAGCAGTTCTTC

d_gene: NA
j_gene: TRBJ2-3
abundance: few
v_gene: TRBV28
CDR3aa: CASTRPGGADTQYF
CDR3nt: TGTGCCAGCACCAGACCCGGGGGAGCAGATACGCAGTATTTT

d_gene: NA
j_gene: TRBJ1-2
abundance: few
v_gene: TRBV7-8
CDR3aa: CASSPAPQIYGYTF
CDR3nt: TGTGCCAGCAGCCCCGCCCCACAGATCTATGGCTACACCTTC

d_gene: TRBD2
j_gene: TRBJ2-1
abundance: NA
v_gene: TRBV6-2/TRBV6-3
CDR3aa: CASSYSLITRTSDTGQFF
CDR3nt: TGTGCCAGCAGTTACTCGCTGATCACCAGGACTAGCGATACAGGGCAGTTCTTC

d_gene: TRBD2
j_gene: TRBJ2-1
abundance: NA
v_gene: TRBV7-8
CDR3aa: CASSLGNSGRATEQFF
CDR3nt: TGTGCCAGCAGCTTAGGAAATAGCGGGAGGGCCACTGAGCAGTTCTTC

d_gene: NA
j_gene: TRBJ2-5
abundance: few
v_gene: TRBV12-3/TRBV12-4
CDR3aa: CASTLTGKETQYF
CDR3nt: TGTGCCAGCACCCTAACAGGGAAGGAGACCCAGTACTTC

d_gene: TRBD1
j_gene: TRBJ2-3
abundance: few
v_gene: TRBV4-3
CDR3aa: CASSRFFGDRFTDTQYF
CDR3nt: TGCGCCAGCAGCCGGTTCTTTGGGGACAGATTCACAGATACGCAGTATTTT

d_gene: NA
j_gene: TRBJ1-6
abundance: NA
v_gene: TRBV28
CDR3aa: CASSLGAGARLGGKPLHF
CDR3nt: TGTGCCAGCAGTTTGGGGGCCGGGGCCCGACTGGGAGGAAAACCCCTCCACTTT

d_gene: NA
j_gene: TRBJ1-1
abundance: many
v_gene: TRBV25-1
CDR3aa: CASSAASGTNEAFF
CDR3nt: TGTGCCAGCAGTGCAGCCTCCGGGACAAATGAAGCTTTCTTT

d_gene: TRBD2
j_gene: TRBJ2-1
abundance: NA
v_gene: TRBV9
CDR3aa: CASSAGTSSPNEQFF
CDR3nt: TGTGCCAGCAGCGCCGGGACTAGCAGTCCCAATGAGCAGTTCTTC

d_gene: NA
j_gene: TRBJ2-2
abundance: NA
v_gene: TRBV4-3
CDR3aa: CASSPSRSRGETGELFF
CDR3nt: TGCGCCAGCAGCCCGTCGAGGTCCAGGGGTGAGACCGGGGAGCTGTTTTTT

d_gene: TRBD2
j_gene: TRBJ2-1
abundance: NA
v_gene: TRBV6-2/TRBV6-3
CDR3aa: CASSYSTTSGSDEQFF
CDR3nt: TGTGCCAGCAGTTACTCGACGACTAGCGGGAGCGATGAGCAGTTCTTC

d_gene: TRBD2
j_gene: TRBJ2-3
abundance: NA
v_gene: TRBV20-1
CDR3aa: CSAPLAGGRKDTQYF
CDR3nt: TGCAGTGCTCCCCTGGCGGGAGGGCGCAAGGATACGCAGTATTTT

d_gene: TRBD1
j_gene: TRBJ1-4
abundance: few
v_gene: TRBV28
CDR3aa: CASSLAQGVATNEKLFF
CDR3nt: TGTGCCAGCAGTTTGGCTCAGGGGGTAGCAACTAATGAAAAACTGTTTTTT

d_gene: NA
j_gene: TRBJ1-5
abundance: many
v_gene: TRBV20-1
CDR3aa: CSASPGTTSNQPQHF
CDR3nt: TGCAGTGCTAGTCCCGGGACAACTAGCAATCAGCCCCAGCATTTT

d_gene: TRBD1
j_gene: TRBJ1-6
abundance: few
v_gene: TRBV6-1
CDR3aa: CASSEGAGGNSPLHF
CDR3nt: TGTGCCAGCAGTGAAGGCGCAGGGGGCAATTCACCCCTCCACTTT

d_gene: NA
j_gene: TRBJ1-4
abundance: few
v_gene: TRBV7-2
CDR3aa: CASSLDGTPNEKLFF
CDR3nt: TGTGCCAGCAGCTTAGATGGGACCCCTAATGAAAAACTGTTTTTT

d_gene: NA
j_gene: TRBJ2-1
abundance: NA
v_gene: TRBV3-1
CDR3aa: CASSPRRNEQFF
CDR3nt: TGTGCCAGCAGCCCAAGACGGAATGAGCAGTTCTTC

d_gene: TRBD2
j_gene: TRBJ2-1
abundance: NA
v_gene: TRBV7-2
CDR3aa: CASSTYGLAGGDEQFF
CDR3nt: TGTGCCAGCAGCACTTACGGACTAGCGGGAGGGGATGAGCAGTTCTTC

d_gene: NA
j_gene: TRBJ2-1
abundance: few
v_gene: TRBV20-1
CDR3aa: CSARTRVISYNEQFF
CDR3nt: TGCAGTGCTAGAACTAGGGTTATCTCCTACAATGAGCAGTTCTTC